This T cell receptor beta chain was identified in a study of blood T cell repertoires in COVID-19 (TCRdb year 2020). Notes on the research overall: Samples from collaborators originated in the United States, Italy and Spain and spanned both the acute and convalescent phases of COVID-19. The material from the prospective study consisted of cDNA or gDNA derived from T cells, B-cell-depleted T cells, or PBMCs. Deeply sampled blood TCRbeta repertoires from subjects exposed to, actively infected with, or recovered from COVID-19 were included in the dataset. The repertoires were released in a freely available public database meant as a resource for research on the immune response to SARS-CoV-2. The samples were drawn from two sources: the first 160 participants of the ongoing ImmuneRACE study, and 1,000 to 1,500 subjects contributed by 6 global collaborators. The sample metadata nearly always contained a de-identified subject ID, COVID-19 status, age in years and sex. Where HLA class I and class II types were available, the types were taken from metadata supplied by the sample provider, not from assay-based typing. Results the study describes overall, beyond this receptor: The amount of clinical and demographic metadata varied by source and participant and was provided uncurated.

Each collaborating institution followed its own protocols to collect whole blood in K2EDTA tubes. For TCRbeta analysis, collaborators shipped samples as frozen whole blood, isolated PBMCs, or DNA extracted from either of those sample types. Concerning this clone itself: Its antigen is still unknown. The record has no base qualities; no much larger clone is one base away.

The CDR3 starts with the cysteine, ends with the phenylalanine, and has 15 residues. The CDR3 DNA has 45 bases and is translated from base 1. The germline V gene provides CDR1 WSHSY and CDR2 SAAADI. The junction shows trimming of 4 bases on V and 4 bases on J, and the gene matches do not reach 6 bases of it. The immunoSEQ Assay, a bias-controlled multiplex PCR, was used to amplify TCRbeta CDR3 regions from genomic DNA. The original methods were these. Nucleated cell counts per sample were estimated from amplification of reference gene primers within the assay. To quantify the absolute abundance of each unique TCRbeta CDR3 rearrangement, sequence reads were collapsed and filtered. Productive Simpson clonality was computed per sample as the square root of Simpson's diversity index over productive rearrangements. TCRdb stores this immuneACCESS table with in-frame sequences only. Part of the clones is absent; in the studies checked, under half of the shortfall reflects unresolved V genes, and no reason is known for the rest. V and J calls and clone size come straight from that table; D and trimming were deduced from the DNA. Counted in this sample were some 200,000 clones; roughly 80% of them appeared once. Around 14% of the sample lies in the top ten.

The TCR was taken from a man aged 25 to 45 with active or convalescent COVID-19. The sequenced sample was peripheral blood. Here the chain combines TRBV10-2 and TRBJ2-1, and TRBD1 matches 8 of the central bases. The CDR3 is CASSGGTGVYNEQFF. The nucleotide sequence reads as follows: TGCGCCAGCAGTGGTGGGACAGGAGTATACAATGAGCAGTTCTTC.